The 5 T cell receptor beta chains below come from one sample, sequenced in a study of blood T cell repertoires in COVID-19. Generated by immunoSEQ multiplex PCR, the TCRdb table keeps only in-frame clones and is missing some. The profile shows around 310,000 clones, roughly 90% of them singletons. The source material was peripheral blood. These receptors were taken from a woman aged 60 to 75 with acute or convalescent COVID-19.

This clone was recorded a few times. The chain couples TRBV6-2 or TRBV6-3 to TRBJ1-2; D not resolved. Germline V gives CDR1 MNHEY, CDR2 SVGEGT. The CDR3 runs to 15 residues. V was pared by 5 bases and J by 4 bases, with 17 bases between. CDR3 sequence: CASSLTDFPSYGYTF. CDR3 sequence (DNA): TGTGCCAGCAGTCTCACGGACTTCCCAAGCTATGGCTACACCTTC.

J is TRBJ2-4 and V is TRBV6-5, with TRBD1 as a possible D gene (5 bases). The CDR3 length is 16 residues. Germline V CDR1 and CDR2: MNHEY, SVGAGI. V lost 2 bases to trimming and J lost 1 base, with 12 bases between them. CDR3 region: CASSYRGLYAKNIQYF. CDR3 sequence (DNA): TGTGCCAGCAGTTACAGGGGCCTCTACGCCAAAAACATTCAGTACTTC.

V usage is TRBV12-3 or TRBV12-4 and J usage is TRBJ2-7; D is unresolved. The CDR3 runs to 11 residues. With 3 bases removed from V and 9 bases from J, the gap between germline ends came to 9 bases. CDR3 region: CASSLERRQYF. CDR3 DNA: TGTGCCAGCAGTTTGGAGAGACGGCAGTACTTC.

V and J are TRBV29-1 and TRBJ2-1; 14 bases fit TRBD2. The CDR3 has 16 residues. V shed 4 bases and J 4 bases; nucleotides not matched to a gene: 6. Germline lookup yields CDR1 SQVTM and CDR2 ANQGSEA. The CDR3 spells CSVGGTSGGHYNEQFF. CDR3 DNA: TGCAGCGTTGGAGGGACTAGCGGGGGACATTACAATGAGCAGTTCTTC.

This clone was seen more than once but under ten times. The gene calls are TRBV28 and TRBJ1-1; TRBD1 agrees at 7 bases. Trimming took 8 bases from V and 2 from J; bases not matched to a gene: 5. The CDR3 is made up of 13 amino acids. CDR1 is MDHEN, CDR2 SYDVKM, per germline. The CDR3 DNA follows: TGTGCCAGCCTCGGACAGGCAAACACTGAAGCTTTCTTT. Protein sequence: CASLGQANTEAFF. Complete variable domain (other parts from reference TRBV28 and TRBJ1-1): DVKVTQSSRYLVKRTGEKVFLECVQDMDHENMFWYRQDPGLGLRLIYFSYDVKMKEKGDIPEGYSVSREKKERFSLILESASTNQTSMYLCASLGQANTEAFFGQGTRLTVV.